The T cell receptor (beta chain) under discussion was sequenced for a study of T cells after yellow fever vaccination. Study-wide context: It was SMART-Seq v4 Ultra Low Input that prepared the fractions with low cell numbers. General study findings and limits: Though it reached lower strength, the secondary response hit its peak faster, day 5 versus 15. Some clonotypes were seen in both the CD4 and the CD8 compartments. These made up a small share and likely arose from convergent recombination.

UMIs and a universal primer site were added when TCR cDNA was made by 5'RACE template switching. TCRdb itself ran the 5' RACE reads through MiXCR, one entry per CDR3 protein. The sample contains about 360,000 distinct CDR3 sequences, roughly 6.1% of which appear only once. This clonotype was detected a few times. Its antigen remains unknown. Germline V lookup: CDR1 DFQATT, CDR2 SNEGSKA (reference sequence). The CDR3 runs 14 residues. Trimming took 7 bases from V and 5 from J; bases not matched to a gene: 9. This clonotype was sampled from a man aged 25 to 45 who received the YFV17D yellow fever vaccine. The V call is TRBV20-1, the J call TRBJ2-7; 12 nucleotides line up with TRBD1. Here the sequenced sample was PBMCs, taken 5 days after the yellow fever booster vaccination. CDR3 sequence: CSVPNRDRGHEQYF. Here the CDR3 DNA reads TGCAGTGTCCCAAACCGGGACAGGGGGCACGAGCAGTACTTC.